This TCR beta chain was captured in a study of identical twins. General observations from the study: An excess of low generation probability was shown by twin-shared out-of-frame alpha sequences. Beta out-of-frame sequences displayed a weaker excess of sharing between twins.

This clonotype was seen more than once but under ten times. Its antigen is unidentified. In TCRdb, the 5' RACE reads were re-called with MiXCR into one record per CDR3 protein. The data show 420,000 or so distinct CDR3 sequences, about a fifth seen once. The germline CDR1 and CDR2 sequences are LGHNA and YSLEER. Between the trimmed V and J ends, which lost 0 bases and 6 bases, there was a span of 12 bases. The CDR3 sequence is 14 residues long. The receptor's source is a man aged 50-60 years in good health. Sequencing was carried out using naive T cells sorted from blood. The chain couples TRBV4-3 to TRBJ2-7; D possibly corresponds to TRBD2 (6 bases). CDR3 region: CASSQDIPGSEQYF. CDR3 in DNA: TGCGCCAGCAGCCAAGATATCCCCGGGAGCGAGCAGTACTTC.